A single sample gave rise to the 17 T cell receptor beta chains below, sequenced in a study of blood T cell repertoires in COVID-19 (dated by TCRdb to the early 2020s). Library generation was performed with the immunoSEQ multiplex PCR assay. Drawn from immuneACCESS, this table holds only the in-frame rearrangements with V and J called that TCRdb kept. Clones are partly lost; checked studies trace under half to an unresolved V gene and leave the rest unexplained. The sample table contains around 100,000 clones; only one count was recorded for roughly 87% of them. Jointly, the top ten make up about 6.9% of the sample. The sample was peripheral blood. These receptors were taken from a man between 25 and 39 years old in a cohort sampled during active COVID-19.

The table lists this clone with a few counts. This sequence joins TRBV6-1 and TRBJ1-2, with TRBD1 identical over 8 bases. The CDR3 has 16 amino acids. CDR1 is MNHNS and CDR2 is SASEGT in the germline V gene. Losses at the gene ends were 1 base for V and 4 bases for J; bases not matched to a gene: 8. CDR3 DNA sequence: TGTGCCAGCAGTGAAGAGGCGGACAGGGTTGGCTATGGCTACACCTTC. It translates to CASSEEADRVGYGYTF.

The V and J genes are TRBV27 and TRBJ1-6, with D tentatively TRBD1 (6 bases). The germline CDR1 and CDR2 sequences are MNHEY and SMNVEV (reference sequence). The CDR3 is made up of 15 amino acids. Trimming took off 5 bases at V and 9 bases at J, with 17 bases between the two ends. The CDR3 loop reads CASSLNGQSGSPLHF. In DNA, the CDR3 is TGTGCCAGCAGTCTAAACGGACAGAGTGGTTCACCCCTCCACTTT.

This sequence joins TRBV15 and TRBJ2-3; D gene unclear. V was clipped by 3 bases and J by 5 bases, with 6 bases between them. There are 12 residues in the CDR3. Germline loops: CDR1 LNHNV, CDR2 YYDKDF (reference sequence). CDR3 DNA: TGTGCCACCAGCAGTGTCAGAGATACGCAGTATTTT. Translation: CATSSVRDTQYF.

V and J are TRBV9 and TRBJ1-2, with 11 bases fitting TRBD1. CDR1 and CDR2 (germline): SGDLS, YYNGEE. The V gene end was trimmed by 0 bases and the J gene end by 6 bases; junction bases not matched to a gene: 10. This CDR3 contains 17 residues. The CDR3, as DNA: TGTGCCAGCAGCGTAGTCAAAAACCGGGACAGGGGGGATGGCTACACCTTC. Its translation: CASSVVKNRDRGDGYTF.

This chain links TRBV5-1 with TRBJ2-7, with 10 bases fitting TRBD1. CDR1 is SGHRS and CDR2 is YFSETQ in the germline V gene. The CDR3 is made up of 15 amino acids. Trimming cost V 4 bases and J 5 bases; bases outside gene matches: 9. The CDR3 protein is CASSRSGTGADEQYF. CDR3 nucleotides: TGCGCCAGCAGCCGGAGCGGGACAGGGGCAGACGAGCAGTACTTC.

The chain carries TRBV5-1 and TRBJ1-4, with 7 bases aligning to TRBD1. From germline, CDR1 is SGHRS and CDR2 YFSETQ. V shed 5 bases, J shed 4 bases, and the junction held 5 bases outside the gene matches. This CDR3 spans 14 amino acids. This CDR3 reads CASRQGQRNEKLFF. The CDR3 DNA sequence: TGCGCCAGCAGACAGGGACAGCGTAATGAAAAACTGTTTTTT.

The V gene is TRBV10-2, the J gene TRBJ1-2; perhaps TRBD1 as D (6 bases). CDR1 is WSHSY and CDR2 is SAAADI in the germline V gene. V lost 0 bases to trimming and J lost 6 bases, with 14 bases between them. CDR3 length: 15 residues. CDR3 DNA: TGCGCCAGCAGTGAGTCGGGACGGGGGGCCCATGGCTACACCTTC. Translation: CASSESGRGAHGYTF.

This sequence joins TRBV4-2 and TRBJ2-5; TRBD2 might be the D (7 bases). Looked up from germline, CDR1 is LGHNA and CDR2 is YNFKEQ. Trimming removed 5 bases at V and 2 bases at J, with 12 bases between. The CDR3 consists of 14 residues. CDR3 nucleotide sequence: TGTGCCAGCAGCGAGGGGGAGGGGCAAGAGACCCAGTACTTC. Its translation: CASSEGEGQETQYF.

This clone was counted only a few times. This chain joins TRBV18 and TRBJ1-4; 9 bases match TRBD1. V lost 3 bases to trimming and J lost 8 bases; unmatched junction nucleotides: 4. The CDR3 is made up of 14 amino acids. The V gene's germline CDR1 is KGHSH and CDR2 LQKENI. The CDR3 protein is CASSPTGGKEKLFF. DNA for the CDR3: TGTGCCAGCTCACCGACAGGGGGAAAAGAAAAACTGTTTTTT.

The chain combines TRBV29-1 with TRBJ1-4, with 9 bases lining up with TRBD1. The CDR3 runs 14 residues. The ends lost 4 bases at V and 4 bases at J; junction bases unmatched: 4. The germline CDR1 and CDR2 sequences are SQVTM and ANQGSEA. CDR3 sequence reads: CSVVGTGNNEKLFF. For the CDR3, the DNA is TGCAGCGTTGTTGGGACAGGGAATAATGAAAAACTGTTTTTT.

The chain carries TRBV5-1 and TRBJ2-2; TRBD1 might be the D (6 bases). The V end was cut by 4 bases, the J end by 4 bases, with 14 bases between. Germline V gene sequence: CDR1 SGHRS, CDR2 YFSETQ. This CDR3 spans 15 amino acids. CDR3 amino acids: CASSDKGEGTGELFF. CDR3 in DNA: TGCGCCAGCAGCGATAAGGGGGAAGGCACCGGGGAGCTGTTTTTT. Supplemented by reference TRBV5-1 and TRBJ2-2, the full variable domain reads KAGVTQTPRYLIKTRGQQVTLSCSPISGHRSVSWYQQTPGQGLQFLFEYFSETQRNKGNFPGRFSGRQFSNSRSEMNVSTLELGDSALYLCASSDKGEGTGELFFGEGSRLTVL.

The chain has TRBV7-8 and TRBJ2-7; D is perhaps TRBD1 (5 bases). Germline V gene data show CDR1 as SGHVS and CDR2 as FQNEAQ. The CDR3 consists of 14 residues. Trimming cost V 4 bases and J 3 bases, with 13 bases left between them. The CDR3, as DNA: TGTGCCAGCAGCTCGCCGAGAAGGGGCTACGAGCAGTACTTC. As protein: CASSSPRRGYEQYF.

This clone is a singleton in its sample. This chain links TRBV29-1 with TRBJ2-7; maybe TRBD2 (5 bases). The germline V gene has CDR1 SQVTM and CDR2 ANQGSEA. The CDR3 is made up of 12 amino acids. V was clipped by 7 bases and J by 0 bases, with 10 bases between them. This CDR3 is CSGGLSSYEQYF. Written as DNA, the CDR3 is TGCAGCGGCGGACTGTCCTCCTACGAGCAGTACTTC.

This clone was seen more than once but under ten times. Written as DNA, the CDR3 is TGCGCCAGCAGCTTGGAGGACAGGGTTGGTGAAGCTTTCTTT. Its translation: CASSLEDRVGEAFF. The rearrangement joins TRBV5-1 to TRBJ1-1; 8 nucleotides align to TRBD1. The CDR3 covers 14 residues. Germline CDR1 SGHRS, CDR2 YFSETQ. Germline trimming cut 0 bases from V and 7 bases from J; bases unmatched to any gene: 5. Together with reference TRBV5-1 and TRBJ1-1, the CDR3 gives the full variable domain: KAGVTQTPRYLIKTRGQQVTLSCSPISGHRSVSWYQQTPGQGLQFLFEYFSETQRNKGNFPGRFSGRQFSNSRSEMNVSTLELGDSALYLCASSLEDRVGEAFFGQGTRLTVV.

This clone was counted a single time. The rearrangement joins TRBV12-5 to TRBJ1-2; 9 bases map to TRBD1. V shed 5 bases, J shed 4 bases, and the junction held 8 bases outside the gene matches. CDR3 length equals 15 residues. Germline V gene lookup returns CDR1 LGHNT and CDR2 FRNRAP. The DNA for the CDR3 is TGTGCTAGTGGTATTGGACAGGGGTGGGCCTATGGCTACACCTTC. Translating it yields CASGIGQGWAYGYTF.

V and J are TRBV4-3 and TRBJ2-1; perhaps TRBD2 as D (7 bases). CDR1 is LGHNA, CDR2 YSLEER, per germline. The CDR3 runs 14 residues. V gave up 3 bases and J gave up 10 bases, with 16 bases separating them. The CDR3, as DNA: TGCGCCAGCAGCCAGTTAGGGGGGGGCAGGGAGCAGTTCTTC. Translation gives CASSQLGGGREQFF.

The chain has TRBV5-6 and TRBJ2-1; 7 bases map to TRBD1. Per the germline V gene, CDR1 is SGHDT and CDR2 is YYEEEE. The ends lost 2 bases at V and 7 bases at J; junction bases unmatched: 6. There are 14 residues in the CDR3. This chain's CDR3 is CASSFWTGVNEQFF. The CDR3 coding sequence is TGTGCCAGCAGCTTCTGGACAGGAGTTAATGAGCAGTTCTTC.